The sequence of this T cell receptor beta chain was determined in a study of molecular identifiers for immune sequencing clone quantification. Notes on the study in general: Under 1% of molecules in naive cells, but over 97% of effector molecules, belonged to clones above 20 RNA copies.

Germline CDR1 and CDR2: MNHEY and SMNVEV (reference sequence). V was trimmed by 6 bases and J by 0 bases, leaving 12 bases between them. The CDR3 length is 14 residues. TCRdb re-called the PCR reads through MiXCR, storing one row per CDR3 protein. The table has over 600,000 distinct CDR3 sequences, just under 20% seen once. With 10%, 30% or 50% of RNA, roughly 20,000 to 1,000,000 naive CD8 T cells were sequenced. This clonotype was detected many times. Antigen: not known. Sequencing used naive CD8+ T cells from blood, with Jurkat cell RNA spiked in. Subset specified: FACS-sorted CD8+CD4-CCR7+CD45RA+ naive T cells. This clonotype was sampled from a human donor in good health. Some libraries in this study had Jurkat cell RNA spiked in. The rearrangement uses TRBV27 and TRBJ2-7; D may be TRBD1 (6 bases). The CDR3 spells CASSLDRSSYEQYF. Written as DNA, the CDR3 is TGTGCCAGCAGCTTGGACAGAAGCTCCTACGAGCAGTACTTC.